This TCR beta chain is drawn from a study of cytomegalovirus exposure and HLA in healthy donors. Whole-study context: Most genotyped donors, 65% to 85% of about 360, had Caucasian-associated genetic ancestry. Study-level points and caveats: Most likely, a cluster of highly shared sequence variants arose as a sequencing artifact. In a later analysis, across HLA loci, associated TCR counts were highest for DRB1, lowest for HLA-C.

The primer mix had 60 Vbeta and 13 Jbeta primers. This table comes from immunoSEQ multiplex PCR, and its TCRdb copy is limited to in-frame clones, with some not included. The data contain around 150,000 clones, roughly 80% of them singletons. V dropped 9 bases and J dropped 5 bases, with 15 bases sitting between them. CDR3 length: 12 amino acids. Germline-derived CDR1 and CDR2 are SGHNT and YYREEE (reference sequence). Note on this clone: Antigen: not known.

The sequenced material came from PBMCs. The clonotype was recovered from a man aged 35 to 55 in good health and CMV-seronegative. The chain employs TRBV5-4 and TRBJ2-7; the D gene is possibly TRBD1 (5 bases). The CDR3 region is CATVSNRNEQYF. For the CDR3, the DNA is TGTGCCACCGTCTCTAACAGGAACGAGCAGTACTTC. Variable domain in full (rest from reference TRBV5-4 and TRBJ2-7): ETGVTQSPTHLIKTRGQQVTLRCSSQSGHNTVSWYQQALGQGPQFIFQYYREEENGRGNFPPRFSGLQFPNYSSELNVNALELDDSALYLCATVSNRNEQYFGPGTRLTVT.